This TCR beta chain was profiled in a study of control samples from healthy donors and cancer patients. V shed 1 base and J shed 5 bases, with 10 bases lying between them. This CDR3 has 14 residues. Germline V CDR1 and CDR2: SGDLS, YYNGEE. TCRdb's copy holds only in-frame clones and misses some; the assay was immunoSEQ multiplex PCR. The sample lists 100,000 to 150,000 clones, roughly 89% occurring once. This sequence originates from a man younger than 30 in good health. The chain uses TRBV9 and TRBJ2-1; D gene unclear. Sequenced sample: blood. The CDR3 reads CASSVSPVNNEQFF. The CDR3 region has the DNA TGTGCCAGCAGCGTAAGTCCGGTAAACAATGAGCAGTTCTTC.